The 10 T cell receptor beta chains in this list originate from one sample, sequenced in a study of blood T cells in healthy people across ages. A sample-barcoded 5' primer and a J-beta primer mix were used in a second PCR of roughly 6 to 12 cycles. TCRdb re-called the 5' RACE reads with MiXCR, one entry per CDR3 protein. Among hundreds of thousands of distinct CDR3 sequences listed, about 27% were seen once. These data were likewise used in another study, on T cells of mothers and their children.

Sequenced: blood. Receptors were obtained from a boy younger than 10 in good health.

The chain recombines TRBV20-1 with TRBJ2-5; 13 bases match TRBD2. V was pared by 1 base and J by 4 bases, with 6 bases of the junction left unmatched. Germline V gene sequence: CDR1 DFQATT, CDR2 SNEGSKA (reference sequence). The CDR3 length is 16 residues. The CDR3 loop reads CSARVPGLAGVETQYF. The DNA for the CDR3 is TGCAGTGCTAGAGTCCCCGGACTAGCGGGAGTAGAGACCCAGTACTTC.

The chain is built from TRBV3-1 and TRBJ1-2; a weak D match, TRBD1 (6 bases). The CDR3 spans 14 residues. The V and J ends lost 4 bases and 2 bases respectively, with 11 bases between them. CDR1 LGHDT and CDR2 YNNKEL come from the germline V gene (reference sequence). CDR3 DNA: TGTGCCAGCAGCCCTACGCAGGGGAACTATGGCTACACCTTC. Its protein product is CASSPTQGNYGYTF.

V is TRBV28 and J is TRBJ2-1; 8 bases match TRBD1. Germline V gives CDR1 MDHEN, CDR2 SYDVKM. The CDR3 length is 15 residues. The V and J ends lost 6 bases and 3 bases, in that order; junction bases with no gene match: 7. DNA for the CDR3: TGTGCCAGCAGCCAGACAGGGGAGGTCTACAATGAGCAGTTCTTC. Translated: CASSQTGEVYNEQFF.

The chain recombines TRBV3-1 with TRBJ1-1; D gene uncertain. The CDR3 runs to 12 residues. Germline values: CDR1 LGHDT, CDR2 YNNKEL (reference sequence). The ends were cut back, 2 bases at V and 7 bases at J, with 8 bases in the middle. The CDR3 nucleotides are TGTGCCAGCAGCCAAACGGCCAATGAAGCTTTCTTT. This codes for CASSQTANEAFF.

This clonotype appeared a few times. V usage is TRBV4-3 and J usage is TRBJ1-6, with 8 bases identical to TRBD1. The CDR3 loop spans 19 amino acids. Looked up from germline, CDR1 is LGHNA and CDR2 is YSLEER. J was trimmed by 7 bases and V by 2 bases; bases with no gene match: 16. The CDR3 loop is CASSQIGGRGPTINSPLHF. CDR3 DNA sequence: TGCGCCAGCAGCCAAATCGGCGGCAGGGGGCCCACCATCAATTCACCCCTCCACTTT.

CDR3 residues: CSARDPALARPIQETQYF. CDR3 nucleotide sequence: TGCAGTGCTAGAGATCCCGCCCTAGCGCGCCCCATCCAAGAGACCCAGTACTTC. The chain uses TRBV20-1 and TRBJ2-7; D possibly corresponds to TRBD2 (6 bases). The assigned J gene may be wrong: the sequence end matches TRBJ2-5 better. The germline V gene encodes CDR1 DFQATT and CDR2 SNEGSKA (reference sequence). The CDR3 extends over 18 amino acids.

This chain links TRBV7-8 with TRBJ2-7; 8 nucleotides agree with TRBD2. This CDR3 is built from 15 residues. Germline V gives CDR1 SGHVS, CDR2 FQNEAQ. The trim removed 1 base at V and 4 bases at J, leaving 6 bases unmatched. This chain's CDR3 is CASSLGSGGLYEQYF. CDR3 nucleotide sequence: TGTGCCAGCAGCTTAGGTTCGGGGGGGCTTTACGAGCAGTACTTC. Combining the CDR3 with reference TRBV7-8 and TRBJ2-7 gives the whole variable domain GAGVSQSPRYKVAKRGQDVALRCDPISGHVSLFWYQQALGQGPEFLTYFQNEAQLDKSGLPSDRFFAERPEGSVSTLKIQRTQQEDSAVYLCASSLGSGGLYEQYFGPGTRLTVT.

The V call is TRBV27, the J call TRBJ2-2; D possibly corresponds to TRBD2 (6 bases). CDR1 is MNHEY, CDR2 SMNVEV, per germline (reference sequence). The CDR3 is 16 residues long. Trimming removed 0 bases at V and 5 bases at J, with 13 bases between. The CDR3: CASSLSGREVTGELFF. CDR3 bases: TGTGCCAGCAGTTTATCGGGAAGGGAGGTGACCGGGGAGCTGTTTTTT.

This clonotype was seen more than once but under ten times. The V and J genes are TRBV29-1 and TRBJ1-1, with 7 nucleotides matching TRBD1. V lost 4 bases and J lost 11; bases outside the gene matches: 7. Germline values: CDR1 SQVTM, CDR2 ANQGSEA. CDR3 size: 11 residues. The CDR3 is CSVVETGTAFF. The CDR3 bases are TGCAGCGTTGTTGAGACAGGGACGGCTTTCTTT.

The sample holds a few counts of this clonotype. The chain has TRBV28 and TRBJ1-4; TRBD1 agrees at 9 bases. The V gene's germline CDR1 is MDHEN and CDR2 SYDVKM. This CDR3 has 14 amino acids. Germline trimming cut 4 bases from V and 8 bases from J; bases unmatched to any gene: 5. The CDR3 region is CASSYTGGSEKLFF. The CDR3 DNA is TGTGCCAGCAGTTACACAGGGGGCTCCGAAAAACTGTTTTTT.